Ten or more counts support the clone carrying this TCR beta chain. Antigen unknown. The record originates from a study of blood T cells in healthy people across ages. Across the study: When template switching was applied, about one barcoded beta molecule was captured per two T cells. Study results and caveats: PBMCs were not sorted, which prevented a conclusive comparison of naive versus antigen-experienced cells. Roughly linear declines in TCR beta diversity per million T cells occurred with age.

It was with a sample-barcoded 5' primer and a J-beta primer mix that a second PCR of about 6 to 12 cycles was run. Per-sample output comprised a minimum of 2.5 million paired-end reads containing CDR3. MiXCR was run by TCRdb on the 5' RACE reads, yielding one entry per CDR3 protein. The sample shows 600,000 or so distinct CDR3 sequences, less than 35% of them seen only once. This clonotype was sampled from a woman older than 75 in good health. Source material: blood.

This chain's CDR3 is CASSFIGGEWSYEQYF. CDR3 DNA: TGCGCCAGCAGCTTTATTGGAGGGGAGTGGTCCTACGAGCAGTACTTC. The chain combines TRBV5-1 with TRBJ2-7; D is perhaps TRBD2 (6 bases). The CDR3 sequence is 16 residues long. V lost 2 bases and J 1 base, leaving 16 bases between the germline ends. Germline lookup yields CDR1 SGHRS and CDR2 YFSETQ.